The sequence of this TCR beta chain was determined in a study of T cells in localized non-small cell lung cancer. Study-wide points: Sequence data derive from only one tumor region, so heterogeneity remains possible. Peak T cell clonality was found in uninvolved adjacent lung, exceeding tumor. Among the top 100 tumor clones, a median 57 appeared in adjacent lung.

Some clones are missing from TCRdb's copy, which holds only in-frame ones; the method was immunoSEQ multiplex PCR. The sample carries under 35,000 clones, 91% recorded once. This CDR3 comprises 13 residues. CDR1 and CDR2 (germline): LGHNA, YSLEER. Trimming removed 0 bases at V and 3 bases at J, with 3 bases between. For this clone: The antigen remains unidentified.

The material sequenced was peripheral blood mononuclear cells, taken before any cancer treatment. The genes are TRBV4-3 and TRBJ2-1; D is uncertain. The receptor was derived from a female donor aged 60 or older with stage II lung adenocarcinoma. The CDR3 loop is CASSQDVYNEQFF. DNA of the CDR3: TGCGCCAGCAGCCAAGATGTCTACAATGAGCAGTTCTTC.